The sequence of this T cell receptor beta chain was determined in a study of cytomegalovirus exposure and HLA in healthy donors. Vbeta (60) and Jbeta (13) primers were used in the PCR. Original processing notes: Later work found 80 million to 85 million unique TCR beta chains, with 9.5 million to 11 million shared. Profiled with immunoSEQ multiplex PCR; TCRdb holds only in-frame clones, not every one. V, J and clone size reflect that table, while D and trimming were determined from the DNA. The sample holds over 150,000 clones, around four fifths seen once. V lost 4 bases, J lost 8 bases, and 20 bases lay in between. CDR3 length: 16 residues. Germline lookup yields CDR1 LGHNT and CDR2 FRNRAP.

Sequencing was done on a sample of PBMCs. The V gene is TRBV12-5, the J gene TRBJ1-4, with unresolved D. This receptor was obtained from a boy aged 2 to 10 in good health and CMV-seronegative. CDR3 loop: CASGSALQAGEEKLFF. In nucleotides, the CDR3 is TGTGCTAGTGGTTCGGCCCTCCAGGCGGGTGAAGAAAAACTGTTTTTT.